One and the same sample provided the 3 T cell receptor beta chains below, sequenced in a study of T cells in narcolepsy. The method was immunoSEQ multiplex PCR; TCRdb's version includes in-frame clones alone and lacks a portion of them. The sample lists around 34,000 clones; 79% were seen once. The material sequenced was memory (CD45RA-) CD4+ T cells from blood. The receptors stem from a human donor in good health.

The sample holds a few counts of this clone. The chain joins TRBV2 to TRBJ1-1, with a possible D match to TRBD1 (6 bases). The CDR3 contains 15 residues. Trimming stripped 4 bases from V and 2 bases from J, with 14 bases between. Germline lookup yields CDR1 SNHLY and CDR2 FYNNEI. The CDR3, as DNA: TGTGCCAGCAGTGCCCGAGGGGGGGGTAACACTGAAGCTTTCTTT. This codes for CASSARGGGNTEAFF.

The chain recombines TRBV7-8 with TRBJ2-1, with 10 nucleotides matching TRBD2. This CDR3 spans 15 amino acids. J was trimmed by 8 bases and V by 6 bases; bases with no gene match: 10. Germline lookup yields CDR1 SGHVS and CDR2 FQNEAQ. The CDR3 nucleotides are TGTGCCAGCAGAACCGCTAGCGGGAGTATCTATGAGCAGTTCTTC. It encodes CASRTASGSIYEQFF.

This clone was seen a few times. CDR3 sequence (DNA): TGTGCCGGAGGGCCGGGGAACTCTGGGGCCAACGTCCTGACTTTC. Its protein is CAGGPGNSGANVLTF. The V call is TRBV19, the J call TRBJ2-6; TRBD2 is a possible D gene (6 bases). Trimming took 11 bases from V and 0 from J, leaving 14 bases between them. The CDR3 loop spans 15 amino acids. CDR1 and CDR2 (germline): LNHDA, SQIVND (reference sequence).